The T cell receptor beta chain described here comes from a study of cytomegalovirus exposure and HLA in healthy donors. This clone turned up a few times. The PCR made use of 60 Vbeta and 13 Jbeta primers. Using immunoSEQ multiplex PCR, the repertoire was profiled, and TCRdb retains in-frame clones only, with some absent. The sample includes 100,000 to 140,000 clones, 65% to 85% of them seen just once. Germline CDR1 reads MNHNS; CDR2 reads SASEGT. V lost 0 bases and J 6 bases, leaving 10 bases between the germline ends. This CDR3 contains 14 residues. This clonotype was obtained from a man in his thirties or forties in good health and CMV-seronegative. The rearrangement links TRBV6-1 to TRBJ2-3; possible D gene TRBD2, 5 bases. The specimen sequenced was PBMCs. The CDR3 DNA sequence: TGTGCCAGCAGTGAAGCGCGCGGCGGGGATACGCAGTATTTT. Its translation: CASSEARGGDTQYF.